The 16 T cell receptor beta chains presented below share a single source sample, sequenced in a study of cytomegalovirus exposure and HLA in healthy donors. Vbeta (60) and Jbeta (13) primers were used in the PCR. Sequencing was performed with immunoSEQ multiplex PCR; in TCRdb, only in-frame clones are kept and a portion is missing. The sample yields 55,000 to 75,000 clones, 60% to 65% seen once. The sequencing sample was made of PBMCs. These receptors all stem from a man in his thirties or forties in good health and CMV-seronegative.

This clone was counted a single time. The chain joins TRBV6-5 to TRBJ1-1; 9 bases are a match to TRBD1. The trim removed 8 bases at V and 3 bases at J, leaving 7 bases unmatched. The CDR3 runs to 14 residues. CDR1 and CDR2 (germline): MNHEY, SVGAGI. The CDR3 nucleotides read TGTGCCAGCGGACAGGGGCGGGGGGACACTGAAGCTTTCTTT. It specifies CASGQGRGDTEAFF.

This chain uses TRBV30 with TRBJ2-5, with 8 bases matching TRBD2. Gene TRBJ2-7 matches the end of the DNA better, so the J call may be wrong. The CDR3 loop spans 14 amino acids. Germline loops: CDR1 GTSNPN, CDR2 SVGIG (reference sequence). This CDR3 reads CAWSGPGGNNEQYF. The CDR3 DNA reads TGTGCCTGGAGTGGACCGGGGGGGAACAACGAGCAGTACTTC.

V gene TRBV29-1 combines with J gene TRBJ2-7, with 9 bases matching TRBD1. Per the germline V gene, CDR1 is SQVTM and CDR2 is ANQGSEA. Trimming took 0 bases from V and 4 from J; bases not matched to a gene: 10. The CDR3 consists of 16 residues. CDR3 DNA sequence: TGCAGCGTTGAAGAAGGTCGGACAGGGGATACGTACGAGCAGTACTTC. The encoded protein is CSVEEGRTGDTYEQYF.

The chain employs TRBV29-1 and TRBJ2-1, with TRBD1 matching over 9 bases. The junction had 8 bases not matched to a gene; V was cut back by 7 bases and J by 10 bases. The CDR3 covers 12 residues. The germline V gene has CDR1 SQVTM and CDR2 ANQGSEA. Here the CDR3 reads CSGKGQGGEQFF. Written as DNA, the CDR3 is TGCAGCGGAAAGGGACAGGGTGGGGAGCAGTTCTTC.

The V and J genes are TRBV7-2 and TRBJ2-3, with D possibly matching TRBD1 (5 bases). With 1 base removed from V and 2 bases from J, the gap between germline ends came to 13 bases. CDR3 size: 16 residues. Per the germline V gene, CDR1 is SGHTA and CDR2 is FQGNSA. CDR3 loop: CASSLVQGRATDTQYF. For the CDR3, the DNA is TGTGCCAGCAGCTTAGTGCAGGGTAGGGCCACAGATACGCAGTATTTT.

The chain links TRBV4-2 to TRBJ2-7; 9 nucleotides agree with TRBD2. The CDR3 runs 16 residues. CDR1 and CDR2 from the germline V gene are LGHNA and YNFKEQ. Germline trimming cut 2 bases from V and 0 bases from J; bases unmatched to any gene: 5. CDR3 DNA sequence: TGTGCCAGCAGCCAAAGCCTAGCGGGAACCTCCTACGAGCAGTACTTC. The encoded protein is CASSQSLAGTSYEQYF.

The chain has TRBV6-5 and TRBJ2-7; 10 nucleotides align to TRBD1. V shed 6 bases and J 3 bases; nucleotides not matched to a gene: 8. CDR1 is MNHEY, CDR2 SVGAGI, per germline. The CDR3 runs 15 residues. The CDR3 region has the DNA TGTGCCAGCAGGGCGACAGGGGGCGCACACTACGAGCAGTACTTC. Amino acid sequence: CASRATGGAHYEQYF.

The chain combines TRBV5-6 with TRBJ2-1, with TRBD2 matching over 13 bases. The CDR3 runs 16 residues. Unmatched junction bases numbered 7, after V lost 0 bases and J lost 10 bases. Germline values: CDR1 SGHDT, CDR2 YYEEEE. The CDR3 loop reads CASSLDTSGGAWEQFF. The CDR3 region has the DNA TGTGCCAGCAGCTTGGATACTAGCGGGGGGGCCTGGGAGCAGTTCTTC.

This chain joins TRBV2 and TRBJ1-4, with 12 bases lining up with TRBD1. This CDR3 has 14 residues. Germline V gives CDR1 SNHLY, CDR2 FYNNEI. Unmatched junction bases numbered 5, after V lost 3 bases and J lost 12 bases. CDR3 sequence (DNA): TGTGCCAGCAGTGACCGGGACAGGGGGCGACAACTGTTTTTT. Translation gives CASSDRDRGRQLFF.

This chain joins TRBV6-5 and TRBJ1-1, with 9 nucleotides matching TRBD1. This CDR3 has 14 residues. CDR1 MNHEY and CDR2 SVGAGI come from the germline V gene. J was trimmed by 4 bases and V by 7 bases; bases with no gene match: 7. The CDR3 is CASTQTGGGTEAFF. Here the CDR3 DNA reads TGTGCCAGCACCCAAACAGGGGGCGGCACTGAAGCTTTCTTT.

This clone showed up just once. In DNA form, the CDR3 reads TGTGCCACCAGCAGGCGGACAGGTTCGGGCACTGAAGCTTTCTTT. It yields the protein CATSRRTGSGTEAFF. The chain combines TRBV15 with TRBJ1-1, with 7 bases identical to TRBD1. The ends lost 3 bases at V and 4 bases at J; junction bases unmatched: 8. The CDR3 covers 15 residues. Germline V lookup: CDR1 LNHNV, CDR2 YYDKDF (reference sequence).

The chain is built from TRBV6-6 and TRBJ1-1; a weak D match, TRBD1 (5 bases). From germline, CDR1 is MNHNY and CDR2 SVGAGI (reference sequence). Trimming pared 4 bases from V and 3 bases from J, leaving 18 bases between. The CDR3 length is 16 residues. The CDR3 is CASSSGLGGEHTEAFF. Written as DNA, the CDR3 is TGTGCCAGCAGTTCGGGTTTGGGGGGTGAGCACACTGAAGCTTTCTTT.

This chain joins TRBV5-1 and TRBJ2-1, with 12 bases aligning to TRBD2. Germline values: CDR1 SGHRS, CDR2 YFSETQ. The J segment lost 7 bases and the V segment lost 4 bases, leaving 6 bases of the junction unmatched. The CDR3 is made up of 15 amino acids. DNA of the CDR3: TGCGCCAGCAGCCCCGCTAGCGGGGGGGTGAATGAGCAGTTCTTC. Translating it yields CASSPASGGVNEQFF.

The chain employs TRBV5-6 and TRBJ2-7, with a possible D match to TRBD2 (5 bases). V dropped 2 bases and J dropped 5 bases, with 14 bases sitting between them. This CDR3 comprises 14 residues. CDR1 is SGHDT, CDR2 YYEEEE, per germline. CDR3 protein: CASSFSLRENEQYF. DNA of the CDR3: TGTGCCAGCAGCTTTAGCCTAAGGGAGAACGAGCAGTACTTC.

This chain joins TRBV7-6 and TRBJ2-6; TRBD1 is a possible D gene (6 bases). The ends were cut back, 4 bases at V and 0 bases at J, with 10 bases in the middle. Germline CDR1 SGHVS, CDR2 FNYEAQ. This CDR3 comprises 16 residues. The CDR3 sequence is CASSSNRASGANVLTF. The CDR3, as DNA: TGTGCCAGCAGCTCCAACAGGGCCTCTGGGGCCAACGTCCTGACTTTC.

The V and J genes are TRBV25-1 and TRBJ2-2; 11 nucleotides agree with TRBD2. V lost 4 bases, J lost 5 bases, and 0 bases stayed unmatched. Germline CDR1 reads MGHDK; CDR2 reads SYGVNS. The CDR3 covers 14 residues. In DNA, the CDR3 is TGTGCCAGCAGTGGACTAGCGGGAACCGGGGAGCTGTTTTTT. It yields the protein CASSGLAGTGELFF.